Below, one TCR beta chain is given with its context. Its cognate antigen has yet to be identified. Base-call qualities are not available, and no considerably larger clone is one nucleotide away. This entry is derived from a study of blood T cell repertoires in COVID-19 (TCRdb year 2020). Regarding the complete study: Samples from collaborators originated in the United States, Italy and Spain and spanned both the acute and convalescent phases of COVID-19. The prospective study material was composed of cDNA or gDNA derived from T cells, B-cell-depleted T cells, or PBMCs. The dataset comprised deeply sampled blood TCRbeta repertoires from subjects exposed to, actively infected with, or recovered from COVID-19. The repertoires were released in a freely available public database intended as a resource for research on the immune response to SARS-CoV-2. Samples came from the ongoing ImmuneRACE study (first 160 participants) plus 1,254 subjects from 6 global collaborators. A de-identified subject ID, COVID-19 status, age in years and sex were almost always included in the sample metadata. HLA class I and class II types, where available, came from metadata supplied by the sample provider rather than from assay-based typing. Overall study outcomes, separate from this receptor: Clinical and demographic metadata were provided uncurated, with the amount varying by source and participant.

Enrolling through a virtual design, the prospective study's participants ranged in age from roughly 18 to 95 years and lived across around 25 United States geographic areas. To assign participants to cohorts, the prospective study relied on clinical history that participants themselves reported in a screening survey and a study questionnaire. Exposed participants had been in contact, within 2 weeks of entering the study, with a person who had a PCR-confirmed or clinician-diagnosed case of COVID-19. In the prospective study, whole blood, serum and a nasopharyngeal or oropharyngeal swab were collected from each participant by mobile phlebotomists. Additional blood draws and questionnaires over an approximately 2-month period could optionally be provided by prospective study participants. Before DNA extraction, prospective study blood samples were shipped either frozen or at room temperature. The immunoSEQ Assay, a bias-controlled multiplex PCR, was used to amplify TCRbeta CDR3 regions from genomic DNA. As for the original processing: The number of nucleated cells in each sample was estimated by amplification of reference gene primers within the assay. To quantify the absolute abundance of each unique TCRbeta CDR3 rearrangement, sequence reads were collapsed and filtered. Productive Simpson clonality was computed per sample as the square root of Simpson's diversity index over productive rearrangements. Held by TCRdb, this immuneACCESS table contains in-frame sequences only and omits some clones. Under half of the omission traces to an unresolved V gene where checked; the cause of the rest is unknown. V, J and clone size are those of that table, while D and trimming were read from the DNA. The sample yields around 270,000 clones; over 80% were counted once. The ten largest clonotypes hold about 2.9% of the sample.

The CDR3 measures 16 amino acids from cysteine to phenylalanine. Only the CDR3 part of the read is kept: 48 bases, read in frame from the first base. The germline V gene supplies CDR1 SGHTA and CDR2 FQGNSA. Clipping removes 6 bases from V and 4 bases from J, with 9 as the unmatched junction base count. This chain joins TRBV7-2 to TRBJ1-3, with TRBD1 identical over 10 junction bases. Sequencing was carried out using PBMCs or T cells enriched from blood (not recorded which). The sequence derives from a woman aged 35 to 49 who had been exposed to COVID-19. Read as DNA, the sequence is TGTGCCAGCAGGCGTAAGACAGGGGGCTTCGGAAACACCATATATTTT. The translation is CASRRKTGGFGNTIYF.